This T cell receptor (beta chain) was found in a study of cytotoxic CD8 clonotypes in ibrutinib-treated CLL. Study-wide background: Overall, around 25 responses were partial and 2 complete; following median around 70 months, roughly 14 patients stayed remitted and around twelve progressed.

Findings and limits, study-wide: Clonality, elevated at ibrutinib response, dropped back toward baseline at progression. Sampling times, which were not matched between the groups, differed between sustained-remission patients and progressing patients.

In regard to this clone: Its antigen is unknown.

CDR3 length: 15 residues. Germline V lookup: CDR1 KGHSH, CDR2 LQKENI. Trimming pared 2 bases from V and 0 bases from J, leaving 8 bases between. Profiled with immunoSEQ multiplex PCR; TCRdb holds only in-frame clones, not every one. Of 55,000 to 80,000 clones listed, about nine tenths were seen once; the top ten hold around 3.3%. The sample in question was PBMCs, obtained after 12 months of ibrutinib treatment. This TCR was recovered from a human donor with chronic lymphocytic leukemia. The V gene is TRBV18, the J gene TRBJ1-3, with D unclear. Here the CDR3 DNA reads TGTGCCAGCTCACCAGAGGGAAACTCTGGAAACACCATATATTTT. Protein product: CASSPEGNSGNTIYF.